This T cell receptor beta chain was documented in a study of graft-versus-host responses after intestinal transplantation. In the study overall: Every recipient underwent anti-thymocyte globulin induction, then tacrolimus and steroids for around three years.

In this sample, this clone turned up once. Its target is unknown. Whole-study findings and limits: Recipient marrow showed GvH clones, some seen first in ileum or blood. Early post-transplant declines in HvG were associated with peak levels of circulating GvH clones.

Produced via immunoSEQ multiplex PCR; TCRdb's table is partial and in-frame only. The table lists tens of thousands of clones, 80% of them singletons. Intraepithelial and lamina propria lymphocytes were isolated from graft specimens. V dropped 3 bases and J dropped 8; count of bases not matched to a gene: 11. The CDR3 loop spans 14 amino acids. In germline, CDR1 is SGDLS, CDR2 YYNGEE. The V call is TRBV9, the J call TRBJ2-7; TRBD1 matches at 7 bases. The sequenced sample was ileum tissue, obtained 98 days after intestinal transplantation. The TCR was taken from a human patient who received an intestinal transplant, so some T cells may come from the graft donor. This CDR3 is CASSGQGTAVQQYF. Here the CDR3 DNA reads TGTGCCAGCAGCGGGCAGGGGACAGCAGTACAGCAGTACTTC.